This T cell receptor beta chain emerged from a study of vaccination and CD4 T cells after COVID-19. Study-level results: Relatively small numbers of convalescent patients were studied, with no early post-infection timepoints included.

This sample's treatment: approximately 9-day PBMC culture with coronavirus spike peptide pools or control peptides (ViraFEST assay). The Oncomine TCR Beta short-read assay sequenced DNA from cultured CD4+ T cells. TCRdb independently ran MiXCR on the PCR reads; one entry per CDR3 protein. The data show some 15,000 distinct CDR3 sequences, around half seen once. The CDR3 is 14 residues long. Germline V lookup: CDR1 KGHSH, CDR2 LQKENI. In this sample, this clonotype turned up a few times. No antigen is known for it. One junction end does not reproduce the germline sequence, and a read error may be involved.

The chain recombines TRBV18 with TRBJ1-5, with D unclear. The sample comprised CD4+ T cells from blood, cultured in vitro. This TCR was recovered from a human donor who had recovered from COVID-19. CDR3 residues: CASSPQVGNQPQHF. In DNA form, the CDR3 reads TGTGCCAGCTCTCCACAAGTGGGCAATCAGCCCCAGCATTTT.